This is a list of T cell receptor beta chains from one sample in a study of blood T cell repertoires in COVID-19. The method was immunoSEQ multiplex PCR; TCRdb's version includes in-frame clones alone and lacks a portion of them. The repertoire holds 150,000 to 200,000 clones, just over 90% seen once, with just under 2% in the top ten. The sequenced material came from peripheral blood. The receptors stem from a woman aged 60-75 years with COVID-19, enrolled during active disease. CDR3s include the opening cysteine and the closing phenylalanine or tryptophan. The D gene is left open where the match is weak. Size is stated for part of the rows, as once, few or many counts, or as a class when the clone is expanded.

V,J,size,length,D,DNA,CDR3
TRBV28,TRBJ1-2,NA,13,NA,TGTGCCAGCAGTTTATATAGATTATATGGCTACACCTTC,CASSLYRLYGYTF
TRBV14,TRBJ2-1,NA,15,TRBD1,TGTGCCAGCAGCCACCTAGGACAGGGGGGGCATGAGCAGTTCTTC,CASSHLGQGGHEQFF
TRBV5-6,TRBJ2-3,NA,12,NA,TGTGCCAGCAGCTTGGGGTCGGGTACGCAGTATTTT,CASSLGSGTQYF
TRBV19,TRBJ2-2,NA,15,NA,TGTGCCAGTAGTATTTGGGGGCTCGGGACCGGGGAGCTGTTTTTT,CASSIWGLGTGELFF
TRBV7-9,TRBJ2-7,NA,14,TRBD2,TGTGCCAGCAGCTTAGGGCGGGAGTCCGACGAGCAGTACTTC,CASSLGRESDEQYF
TRBV2,TRBJ1-2,NA,15,TRBD1,TGTGCCAGCAGAATCAGGACAGGGGGGAATGGTGGCTACACCTTC,CASRIRTGGNGGYTF
TRBV5-1,TRBJ1-2,NA,14,NA,TGCGCCAGCAGCTTGGGGGCAGGCAGCTATGGCTACACCTTC,CASSLGAGSYGYTF
TRBV5-4,TRBJ2-3,NA,16,TRBD1,TGTGCCAGCAGCGCCCCGGGACAGGGGAGCACAGATACGCAGTATTTT,CASSAPGQGSTDTQYF
TRBV7-9,TRBJ1-1,NA,16,NA,TGTGCCAGCAGCTCCCCGGTTCGGGCGAGGGACACTGAAGCTTTCTTT,CASSSPVRARDTEAFF
TRBV7-9,TRBJ2-7,NA,13,NA,TGTGCCAGCAGCCCCTTCTCTAACTACGAGCAGTACTTC,CASSPFSNYEQYF
TRBV6-5,TRBJ1-4,few,12,NA,TGTGCCAGCAGTTCTTACAGGGAAAAACTGTTTTTT,CASSSYREKLFF
TRBV9,TRBJ1-1,NA,15,TRBD1,TGTGCCAGCAGCGTCGAACCAGGGGGCATGGAGGAAGCTTTCTTT,CASSVEPGGMEEAFF
TRBV6-5,TRBJ2-1,NA,14,NA,TGTGCCAGCACTCCCGGCGAGGGTTATAATGAGCAGTTCTTC,CASTPGEGYNEQFF
TRBV6-2/TRBV6-3,TRBJ2-1,NA,14,TRBD1,TGTGCCAGCAGTTACTGGCAGGGGGCGATTGAGCAGTTCTTC,CASSYWQGAIEQFF
TRBV5-8,TRBJ2-1,NA,15,TRBD2,TGTGCCAGCAGCCGGGGGTCTAGCGGGAGAAATGAGCAGTTCTTC,CASSRGSSGRNEQFF
TRBV7-2,TRBJ2-7,NA,15,TRBD2,TGTGCCAGCAGCAAGACTAGCGGGGGGGCCCGCGAGCAGTACTTC,CASSKTSGGAREQYF
TRBV15,TRBJ1-1,NA,13,NA,TGTGCCACCAGTGGGGGGAAGAGGCAAGAAGCTTTCTTT,CATSGGKRQEAFF
TRBV15,TRBJ2-5,once,15,TRBD1,TGTGCCACCAGCAGACTATCGGACAGGGTGGAGACCCAGTACTTC,CATSRLSDRVETQYF
TRBV3-1/TRBV3-2,TRBJ2-1,NA,17,TRBD2,TGTGCCAGCAGCCAAGATGTAGCTAGCGGGGGGTACAATGAGCAGTTCTTC,CASSQDVASGGYNEQFF
TRBV18,TRBJ1-2,NA,19,NA,TGTGCCAGCTCACCTCCGCCTGGGAGGGTTGTCCTCTCAAACTATGGCTACACCTTC,CASSPPPGRVVLSNYGYTF
TRBV29-1,TRBJ1-1,NA,12,NA,TGCAGCGTAGAACAGGGTTGGACTGAAGCTTTCTTT,CSVEQGWTEAFF
TRBV7-9,TRBJ1-4,NA,14,NA,TGTGCCAGCAGAAGACAGCTTAGTAATGAAAAACTGTTTTTT,CASRRQLSNEKLFF
TRBV9,TRBJ1-2,NA,13,NA,TGTGCCAGCAGCGAGACAGCCAGCTATGGCTACACCTTC,CASSETASYGYTF
TRBV9,TRBJ2-2,NA,19,TRBD2,TGTGCCAGCAGCGTTTCCACCGGGACTAGCACGACGAACACCGGGGAGCTGTTTTTT,CASSVSTGTSTTNTGELFF
TRBV7-2,TRBJ2-3,NA,15,NA,TGTGCCAGCAGTCGCCAGGGGATTGTGACAGATACGCAGTATTTT,CASSRQGIVTDTQYF
TRBV3-1/TRBV3-2,TRBJ1-5,NA,15,NA,TGTGCCAGCAGCCAAGATCTACAGATAAATCAGCCCCAGCATTTT,CASSQDLQINQPQHF
TRBV10-3,TRBJ1-1,once,15,TRBD1,TGTGCCATCAGTGAGTCCAAGGGGGCGGAGGGTGAAGCTTTCTTT,CAISESKGAEGEAFF
TRBV4-3,TRBJ2-3,once,15,NA,TGCGCCAGCAGCCCCGGAGGTAGAAGCACAGATACGCAGTATTTT,CASSPGGRSTDTQYF
TRBV7-8,TRBJ1-2,NA,15,NA,TGTGCCAGCAGCTTAGCTGGGGGGGACGACTATGGCTACACCTTC,CASSLAGGDDYGYTF
TRBV2,TRBJ2-1,NA,15,TRBD1,TGTGCCAGCACCAGACCCGGGACAGGCACAAATGAGCAGTTCTTC,CASTRPGTGTNEQFF
TRBV2,TRBJ1-5,NA,14,TRBD1,TGTGCCAGCAATTTACAGGGGTTCAATCAGCCCCAGCATTTT,CASNLQGFNQPQHF
TRBV11-3,TRBJ2-5,NA,15,NA,TGTGCCAGCAGCCGGGGATTGAGGGCCCAAGAGACCCAGTACTTC,CASSRGLRAQETQYF
TRBV19,TRBJ2-7,NA,15,NA,TGTGCCAGTAGCTTCGACGGGTTGGGTCCCCGCGAGCAGTACTTC,CASSFDGLGPREQYF
TRBV6-2/TRBV6-3,TRBJ2-3,NA,19,NA,TGTGCCAGCAGTTACGAGGTTGGCGGGTTCCTTCATAGCACAGATACGCAGTATTTT,CASSYEVGGFLHSTDTQYF
TRBV29-1,TRBJ2-6,NA,13,NA,TGCAGCGTTGGGCAGTCTGGGGCCAACGTCCTGACTTTC,CSVGQSGANVLTF
TRBV6-5,TRBJ2-7,NA,15,TRBD1,TGTGCCAGCAGTCTGCGGGACAGGGGGACCTACGAGCAGTACTTC,CASSLRDRGTYEQYF
TRBV5-1,TRBJ2-1,NA,13,NA,TGCGCCAGCAGCGCGAATCGGGGGAATGAGCAGTTCTTC,CASSANRGNEQFF
TRBV3-1/TRBV3-2,TRBJ1-6,NA,17,NA,TGTGCCAGCAGCCAAGACCCCATGGACAGTTATAATTCACCCCTCCACTTT,CASSQDPMDSYNSPLHF
TRBV21-1,TRBJ1-2,NA,14,NA,TGTGCCAGCAGCAAAGTCCCTTCTAACTATGGCTACACCTTC,CASSKVPSNYGYTF
TRBV27,TRBJ1-6,NA,15,TRBD1,TGTGCCAGCAGTTTATTGGACAGGGGGGACTCACCCCTCCACTTT,CASSLLDRGDSPLHF
TRBV7-9,TRBJ1-2,NA,9,NA,TGTGCCAGCAGCCACCTGGGCATCTTC,CASSHLGIF
TRBV6-5,TRBJ1-2,NA,13,TRBD1,TGTGCCAGTACGACAGGGGGCGCGAAAGGCTACACCTTC,CASTTGGAKGYTF
TRBV6-5,TRBJ1-2,NA,15,TRBD1,TGTGCCAGCAGTCCCGGGACAGCCGACTTTGGGGGCTACACCTTC,CASSPGTADFGGYTF
TRBV9,TRBJ2-1,once,14,NA,TGTGCCAGCAGCGCCGGGGGGCCTTACAATGAGCAGTTCTTC,CASSAGGPYNEQFF
TRBV13,TRBJ2-3,NA,14,NA,TGTGCCAGCATCCGGGGAGGAGGCACAGATACGCAGTATTTT,CASIRGGGTDTQYF
TRBV29-1,TRBJ2-7,NA,13,TRBD2,TGCAGCGTCGCCCCCTCTAGCGGCTACGAGCAGTACTTC,CSVAPSSGYEQYF
TRBV2,TRBJ2-5,NA,14,NA,TGTGCCAGCAGTGAAGCCTATAAGGGGGAGACCCAGTACTTC,CASSEAYKGETQYF
TRBV7-3,TRBJ2-5,NA,14,NA,TGTGCCAGCAGCTCCCTTGGTAGCAGAGAGACCCAGTACTTC,CASSSLGSRETQYF
TRBV5-6,TRBJ2-7,once,15,TRBD1,TGTGCCAGCAGAAGGCGACAGGGGGCGCGTCACGAGCAGTACTTC,CASRRRQGARHEQYF
TRBV11-2,TRBJ1-3,once,14,TRBD1,TGTGCCAGCAGCTCAGGGACAGGGAGAAACACCATATATTTT,CASSSGTGRNTIYF
TRBV4-3,TRBJ2-5,NA,13,NA,TGCGCCAGCAGCCAATACAGGGAAGAGACCCAGTACTTC,CASSQYREETQYF
TRBV20-1,TRBJ2-7,NA,17,TRBD2,TGCAGTGCTAGTTTACTAGCGGGGGACCTTTTTTCCTACGAGCAGTACTTC,CSASLLAGDLFSYEQYF
TRBV3-1/TRBV3-2,TRBJ2-7,NA,15,TRBD1,TGTGCCAGCAGCCCCTGGACAGGGGGAGGTTACGAGCAGTACTTC,CASSPWTGGGYEQYF
TRBV27,TRBJ2-1,NA,15,NA,TGTGCCAGCAGTTTTAGCCTCGGACTAAGTAGTGAGCAGTTCTTC,CASSFSLGLSSEQFF
TRBV19,TRBJ1-5,NA,13,NA,TGTGCCAGTAGGCCCGGGGTCGCTCAGCCCCAGCATTTT,CASRPGVAQPQHF
TRBV3-1/TRBV3-2,TRBJ2-6,NA,14,NA,TGTGCCAGCAGCCTCCTCTCTGGGGCCAACGTCCTGACTTTC,CASSLLSGANVLTF
TRBV4-2,TRBJ1-4,NA,13,TRBD1,TGTGCCAGCAGCCAGACAGGGGGTGAAAAACTGTTTTTT,CASSQTGGEKLFF